This record covers a single T cell receptor beta chain. The data derive from a study of T cell changes during pregnancy in multiple sclerosis. Generated by immunoSEQ multiplex PCR, the TCRdb table keeps only in-frame clones and is missing some. The profile covers approximately 17,000 clones, with about four fifths appearing a single time and 10% taken by the ten largest. Germline CDR1 MGHRA, CDR2 YSYEKL. Trimming removed 4 bases from V and 2 bases from J, with 14 bases in between. The CDR3 extends over 15 amino acids. The sequence came from a female donor in good health, enrolled as a control in a pregnancy study. This material consisted of CD8+ T cells from peripheral blood mononuclear cells, taken in the second trimester of pregnancy. The chain couples TRBV4-1 to TRBJ1-1, with D possibly being TRBD1 (5 bases). The CDR3 loop is CASSPFGGINTEAFF. Here the CDR3 DNA reads TGCGCCAGCAGCCCTTTTGGGGGGATCAACACTGAAGCTTTCTTT.